These T cell receptor beta chains were read from a single sample in a study of human T cells and chemical hapten exposure. TCRdb reprocessed the RACE reads with MiXCR, giving one entry per CDR3 protein. Among over 35,000 distinct CDR3 sequences listed, 8% to 9.5% were seen once. The sample consisted of whole blood, taken in connection with sensitization to the hapten diphenylcyclopropenone (DPC). Every receptor here comes from a woman aged 40 to 50 with alopecia areata. Some clones in this sample may be carry-over from other donors' samples. The CDR3 runs from the conserved cysteine through the conserved F or W. Fields, in order: V gene, clone size, J gene, D gene, CDR3 protein, CDR3 DNA. The D gene is left open where the match is weak. Clone size is not always given. Where it is, it says once, few, many or a class for expanded clones.

TRBV12-3/TRBV12-4,many,TRBJ2-3,TRBD1,CASSVNRGVSTDTQYF,TGTGCCAGCAGTGTAAACAGGGGGGTGAGCACAGATACGCAGTATTTT
TRBV7-9,few,TRBJ1-1,-,CVSRNQGTNTEAFF,TGTGTCAGCAGGAACCAGGGGACGAACACTGAAGCTTTCTTT
TRBV12-3/TRBV12-4,many,TRBJ2-1,TRBD2,CASSLDQGLAGGSSYNEQFF,TGTGCCAGCAGTTTAGACCAAGGGCTAGCGGGGGGAAGCTCCTACAATGAGCAGTTCTTC
TRBV30,few,TRBJ1-3,-,CVWNPGAGNTIYF,TGTGTCTGGAACCCAGGGGCAGGAAACACCATATATTTT
TRBV11-2,many,TRBJ2-5,-,CASSFKVETQYF,TGTGCCAGCAGCTTCAAGGTGGAGACCCAGTACTTC
TRBV4-1,many,TRBJ2-1,-,CASSSQGFEQFF,TGCGCCAGCAGCTCTCAAGGGTTCGAGCAGTTCTTC
TRBV7-2,many,TRBJ2-5,TRBD2,CASSTGLLKTQYF,TGTGCCAGCAGCACGGGACTATTGAAGACCCAGTACTTC
TRBV5-1,-,TRBJ1-3,-,CASSPWTDSGNTIYF,TGCGCCAGCAGCCCCTGGACAGACTCTGGAAACACCATATATTTT
TRBV3-1,many,TRBJ1-6,-,CASSQDRVVSPLHF,TGTGCCAGCAGCCAAGACAGGGTGGTTTCACCCCTCCACTTT
TRBV5-6,many,TRBJ2-5,-,CASSLDYQETQYF,TGTGCCAGCAGCTTGGACTACCAAGAGACCCAGTACTTC
TRBV7-2,many,TRBJ2-3,-,CASSQYADTQYF,TGTGCCAGCAGCCAATACGCAGATACGCAGTATTTT
TRBV10-2,many,TRBJ2-3,TRBD2,CASSESDLADTDTQYF,TGCGCCAGCAGTGAGTCAGACCTAGCGGACACAGATACGCAGTATTTT
TRBV29-1,many,TRBJ2-7,-,CSVQDREQYF,TGCAGCGTTCAGGATCGCGAGCAGTACTTC
TRBV13,many,TRBJ2-3,TRBD1,CASSIQGADTQYF,TGTGCCAGCAGCATACAGGGGGCAGATACGCAGTATTTT
TRBV12-3/TRBV12-4,many,TRBJ2-3,-,CASSLSGDGTDTQYF,TGTGCCAGCAGTTTATCAGGGGATGGTACAGATACGCAGTATTTT
TRBV20-1,-,TRBJ2-1,-,CSAPTDRYNEQFF,TGCAGTGCTCCGACCGACCGGTACAATGAGCAGTTCTTC
TRBV7-3,-,TRBJ2-2,-,CASSPSGLASAGELFF,TGTGCCAGCAGCCCATCAGGGTTAGCGTCGGCCGGGGAGCTGTTTTTT
TRBV6-4,many,TRBJ2-1,TRBD2,CASSDGAGEYNEQFF,TGTGCCAGCAGTGACGGCGCGGGGGAGTACAATGAGCAGTTCTTC
TRBV4-1,-,TRBJ1-4,TRBD1,CASSQGTGRDEKLFF,TGCGCCAGCAGCCAAGGGACAGGAAGGGATGAAAAACTGTTTTTT
TRBV7-2,many,TRBJ2-3,-,CASSLSRSTDTQYF,TGTGCCAGCAGCTTGAGTAGAAGCACAGATACGCAGTATTTT
TRBV12-3/TRBV12-4,many,TRBJ2-1,TRBD1,CASSFRPWDRVVNEQFF,TGTGCCAGCAGTTTTAGGCCCTGGGACAGGGTTGTCAATGAGCAGTTCTTC
TRBV12-3/TRBV12-4,few,TRBJ2-1,TRBD2,CASSLYSGGSQFF,TGTGCCAGCAGTCTGTATAGCGGGGGTTCGCAGTTCTTC
TRBV16,many,TRBJ1-5,TRBD1,CASSPMDRGYDQPQHF,TGTGCCAGCAGCCCCATGGACAGGGGGTACGATCAGCCCCAGCATTTT
TRBV20-1,few,TRBJ2-7,-,CSAGTFYEQYF,TGCAGTGCTGGGACATTCTACGAGCAGTACTTC
TRBV11-2,many,TRBJ2-7,-,CASSLTYEQYF,TGTGCCAGCAGCTTAACCTACGAGCAGTACTTC
TRBV3-1,many,TRBJ2-1,-,CASSHTQGNEQFF,TGTGCCAGCAGCCACACTCAGGGCAATGAGCAGTTCTTC
TRBV10-3,many,TRBJ2-7,-,CAISGTTGYEQYF,TGTGCCATCAGTGGGACGACAGGCTACGAGCAGTACTTC
TRBV7-9,-,TRBJ2-3,-,CASSLEGTQTDMQYF,TGTGCCAGCAGCTTAGAAGGAACTCAGACAGATATGCAGTATTTT
TRBV6-1,many,TRBJ2-3,TRBD1,CASSEERTGVRTQYF,TGTGCCAGCAGTGAGGAGAGGACAGGGGTACGTACGCAGTATTTT
TRBV5-8,-,TRBJ2-3,TRBD1,CASSGALGTEGDTQYF,TGTGCCAGCAGCGGAGCCCTTGGGACAGAAGGAGATACGCAGTATTTT
TRBV19,many,TRBJ2-3,-,CASSIGGADTQYF,TGTGCCAGTAGTATAGGGGGGGCAGATACGCAGTATTTT
TRBV5-1,-,TRBJ2-3,-,CASSLAENTDTQYF,TGCGCCAGCAGCTTGGCCGAGAACACAGATACGCAGTATTTT
TRBV24-1,many,TRBJ2-3,-,CATSLSDTQYF,TGTGCCACCAGTCTTTCGGATACGCAGTATTTT
TRBV4-1,many,TRBJ1-6,-,CASRDPGNSPLHF,TGCGCCAGCAGAGACCCAGGGAATTCACCCCTCCACTTT
TRBV5-1,few,TRBJ1-1,-,CASSQWGGNTEAFF,TGCGCCAGCAGCCAGTGGGGCGGGAACACTGAAGCTTTCTTT
TRBV28,few,TRBJ2-3,-,CASSLVTIEGTQYF,TGTGCCAGCAGTTTAGTTACTATCGAAGGGACGCAGTATTTT
TRBV29-1,many,TRBJ2-1,TRBD1,CSTAGTGIFF,TGCAGCACCGCCGGGACAGGGATATTCTTC
TRBV12-3/TRBV12-4,many,TRBJ1-2,-,CASSQGGAVYGYTF,TGTGCCAGCAGCCAAGGGGGGGCTGTCTATGGCTACACCTTC
TRBV29-1,many,TRBJ2-5,-,CSVELTQGQTQYF,TGCAGCGTTGAACTAACCCAGGGCCAGACCCAGTACTTC
TRBV27,many,TRBJ1-6,TRBD1,CASSLSGQGIGSPLHF,TGTGCCAGCAGTTTATCCGGACAGGGGATCGGGTCACCCCTCCACTTT
TRBV7-3,many,TRBJ2-1,-,CASSLYRSNEQFF,TGTGCCAGCAGCTTATACAGGAGCAATGAGCAGTTCTTC
TRBV12-3/TRBV12-4,many,TRBJ2-2,-,CASSLAMLNTGELFF,TGTGCCAGCAGTTTAGCGATGCTTAACACCGGGGAGCTGTTTTTT
TRBV5-5,-,TRBJ1-1,-,CASSLSRETYTEAFF,TGTGCCAGCAGCTTGTCAAGAGAAACTTACACTGAAGCTTTCTTT
TRBV28,-,TRBJ1-1,-,CASSFLSGSEAFF,TGTGCCAGCAGTTTTTTATCCGGGAGTGAAGCTTTCTTT
TRBV11-2,-,TRBJ2-5,-,CASRPGLHEETQYF,TGTGCCAGCAGACCAGGACTTCATGAAGAGACCCAGTACTTC
TRBV5-1,many,TRBJ2-7,TRBD1,CASSWAGQGVEQYF,TGCGCCAGCAGCTGGGCGGGACAGGGTGTTGAGCAGTACTTC
TRBV18,-,TRBJ2-4,-,CASSPPGGARDIQYF,TGTGCCAGCTCACCACCTGGGGGCGCGAGGGACATTCAGTACTTC
TRBV6-2/TRBV6-3,many,TRBJ2-3,TRBD2,CASSYGGGARTDTQYF,TGTGCCAGCAGTTACGGCGGGGGGGCCCGGACAGATACGCAGTATTTT
TRBV14,few,TRBJ2-7,-,CASSQVRGRTYEQYF,TGTGCCAGCAGCCAAGTACGGGGGCGAACCTACGAGCAGTACTTC
TRBV13,many,TRBJ2-2,-,CASRDTNTGELFF,TGTGCCAGCAGAGACACTAACACCGGGGAGCTGTTTTTT
TRBV6-2/TRBV6-3,many,TRBJ2-1,-,CASSYQMEAGEQFF,TGTGCCAGCAGTTACCAAATGGAGGCGGGGGAGCAGTTCTTC
TRBV30,many,TRBJ1-2,-,CAWGDGNYGYTF,TGTGCCTGGGGAGACGGGAACTATGGCTACACCTTC